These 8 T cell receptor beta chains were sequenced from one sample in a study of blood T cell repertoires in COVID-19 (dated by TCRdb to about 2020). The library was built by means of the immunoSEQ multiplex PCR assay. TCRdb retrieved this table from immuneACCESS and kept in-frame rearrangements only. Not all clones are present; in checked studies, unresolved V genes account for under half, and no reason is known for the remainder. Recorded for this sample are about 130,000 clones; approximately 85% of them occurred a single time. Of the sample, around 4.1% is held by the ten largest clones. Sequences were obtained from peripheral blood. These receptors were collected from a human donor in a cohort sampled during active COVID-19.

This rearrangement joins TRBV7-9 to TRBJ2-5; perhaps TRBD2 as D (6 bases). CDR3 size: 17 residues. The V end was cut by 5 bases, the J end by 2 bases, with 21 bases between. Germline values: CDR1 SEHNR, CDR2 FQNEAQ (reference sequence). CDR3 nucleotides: TGTGCCAGCAGCCCCCAACAGGAGGGGATGAGACAAGAGACCCAGTACTTC. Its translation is CASSPQQEGMRQETQYF.

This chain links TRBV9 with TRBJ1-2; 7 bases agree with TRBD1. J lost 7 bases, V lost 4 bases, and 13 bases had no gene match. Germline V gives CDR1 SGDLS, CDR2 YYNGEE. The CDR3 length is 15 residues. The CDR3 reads CASSPRGGGAGGYTF. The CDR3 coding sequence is TGTGCCAGCAGCCCACGAGGAGGGGGCGCAGGTGGCTACACCTTC.

The CDR3, as DNA: TGTGCCAGTAGTATAGATCTCGGGGAACCTGGAAACACCATATATTTT. Protein: CASSIDLGEPGNTIYF. The chain combines TRBV19 with TRBJ1-3; D is uncertain. Trimming pared 0 bases from V and 2 bases from J, leaving 11 bases between. The CDR3 totals 16 residues. CDR1 and CDR2 (germline): LNHDA, SQIVND (reference sequence). The full variable domain, in which reference TRBV19 and TRBJ1-3 provide the parts outside the CDR3, is DGGITQSPKYLFRKEGQNVTLSCEQNLNHDAMYWYRQDPGQGLRLIYYSQIVNDFQKGDIAEGYSVSREKKESFPLTVTSAQKNPTAFYLCASSIDLGEPGNTIYFGEGSWLTVV.

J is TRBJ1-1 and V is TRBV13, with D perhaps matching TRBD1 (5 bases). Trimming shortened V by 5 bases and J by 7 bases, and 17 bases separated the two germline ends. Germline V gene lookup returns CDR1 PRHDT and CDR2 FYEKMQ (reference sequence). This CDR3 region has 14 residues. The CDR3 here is CASSPGRGVGEAFF. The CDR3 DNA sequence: TGTGCCAGCAGCCCCGGGAGGGGAGTTGGTGAAGCTTTCTTT. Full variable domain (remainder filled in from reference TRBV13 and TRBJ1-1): AAGVIQSPRHLIKEKRETATLKCYPIPRHDTVYWYQQGPGQDPQFLISFYEKMQSDKGSIPDRFSAQQFSDYHSELNMSSLELGDSALYFCASSPGRGVGEAFFGQGTRLTVV.

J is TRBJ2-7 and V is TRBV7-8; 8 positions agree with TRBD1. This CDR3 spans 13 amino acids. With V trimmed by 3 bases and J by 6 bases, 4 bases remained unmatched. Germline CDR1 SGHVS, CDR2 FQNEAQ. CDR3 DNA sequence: TGTGCCAGCAGCTTTATAGACAGGGGCGAGCAGTACGTC. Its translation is CASSFIDRGEQYV.

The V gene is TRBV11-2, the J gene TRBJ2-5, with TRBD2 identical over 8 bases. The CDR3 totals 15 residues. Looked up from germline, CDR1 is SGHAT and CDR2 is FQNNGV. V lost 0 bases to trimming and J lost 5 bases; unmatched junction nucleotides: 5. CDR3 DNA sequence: TGTGCCAGCAGCTTAGAACGGGGGGGCTGGGAGACCCAGTACTTC. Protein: CASSLERGGWETQYF.

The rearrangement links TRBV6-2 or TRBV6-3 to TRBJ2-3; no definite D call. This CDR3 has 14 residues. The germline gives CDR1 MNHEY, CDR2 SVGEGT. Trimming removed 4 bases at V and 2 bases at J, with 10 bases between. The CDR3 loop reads CASSLTRNTDTQYF. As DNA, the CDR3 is TGTGCCAGCAGTTTAACACGTAACACAGATACGCAGTATTTT.

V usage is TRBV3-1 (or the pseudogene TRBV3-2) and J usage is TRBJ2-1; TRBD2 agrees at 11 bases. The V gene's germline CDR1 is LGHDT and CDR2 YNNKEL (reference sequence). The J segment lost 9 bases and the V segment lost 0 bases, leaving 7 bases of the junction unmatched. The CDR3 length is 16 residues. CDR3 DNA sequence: TGTGCCAGCAGCCAAGATACTACTAGCGGGAGCGGTGAGCAGTTCTTC. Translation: CASSQDTTSGSGEQFF.